One sample yielded the 21 T cell receptor beta chains listed below, sequenced in a study of response to subunit inactivated influenza vaccine. In TCRdb, the RT-PCR reads were re-called with MiXCR into one record per CDR3 protein. The sample has hundreds of thousands of distinct CDR3 sequences; approximately 10% are singletons. Sequencing was performed on PBMCs from blood, taken about 40 days after vaccination. These receptors originate from a middle-aged man who received an inactivated influenza vaccine.

J is TRBJ1-4 and V is TRBV20-1; D possibly corresponds to TRBD1 (5 bases). The CDR3 length is 13 residues. V dropped 2 bases and J dropped 7 bases, with 11 bases sitting between them. CDR1 is DFQATT, CDR2 SNEGSKA, per germline (reference sequence). The CDR3 coding sequence is TGCAGTGCTAGAAGGGACCTGGGTGAAAAACTGTTTTTT. Translating gives CSARRDLGEKLFF.

This clonotype was counted at least ten times. This sequence joins TRBV12-3 or TRBV12-4 and TRBJ2-2, with 8 bases fitting TRBD2. V was clipped by 3 bases and J by 8 bases; unmatched bases: 5. This CDR3 spans 14 amino acids. The CDR3 DNA reads TGTGCCAGCAGTTTCTCCGGCGGGAGGGGGGAGCTGTTTTTT. Translation: CASSFSGGRGELFF.

Comments on this clonotype: This could be a read error, since a much larger clone is one nucleotide away. The chain links TRBV28 to TRBJ2-5; D may be TRBD2 (6 bases). Looked up from germline, CDR1 is MDHEN and CDR2 is SYDVKM. The CDR3 is 14 residues long. Trimming cost V 5 bases and J 7 bases, with 17 bases left between them. CDR3 sequence reads: CASSIRRGLATQYF. The CDR3 DNA sequence: TGTGCCAGCAGTATCCGACGGGGACTCGCGACCCAGTACTTC.

This clonotype was detected a few times. The chain recombines TRBV7-8 with TRBJ1-1, with no clear D. Trimming removed 5 bases at V and 4 bases at J, with 11 bases between. This CDR3 has 13 residues. Germline loops: CDR1 SGHVS, CDR2 FQNEAQ. CDR3 residues: CASSVSVGTEAFF. DNA of the CDR3: TGTGCCAGCAGCGTTAGCGTGGGCACTGAAGCTTTCTTT.

This clonotype was picked up a small number of times. The chain uses TRBV2 and TRBJ2-3; the D gene is possibly TRBD1 (6 bases). This CDR3 spans 14 amino acids. V was shortened by 5 bases and J by 1 base, with 10 bases between the two germline ends. The germline gives CDR1 SNHLY, CDR2 FYNNEI. In DNA form, the CDR3 reads TGTGCCAGCAGTCCGACAGGTCGCACAGATACGCAGTATTTT. This sequence encodes CASSPTGRTDTQYF.

This chain uses TRBV6-2 or TRBV6-3 with TRBJ2-1; 7 bases line up with TRBD2. CDR1 is MNHEY and CDR2 is SVGEGT in the germline V gene. Trimming removed 5 bases from V and 9 bases from J; junction bases left unmatched: 4. CDR3 length: 12 amino acids. DNA of the CDR3: TGTGCCAGCAGTACCCAGCGGGGTGAGCAGTTCTTC. Protein: CASSTQRGEQFF.

This clonotype was observed a handful of times. Written as DNA, the CDR3 is TGTGCCACCAGCCCCCCGGGGTCCTACAATGAGCAGTTCTTC. It encodes CATSPPGSYNEQFF. The chain joins TRBV15 to TRBJ2-1, with a weak D call TRBD2 (5 bases). The CDR3 has 14 residues. Trimming shortened V by 5 bases and J by 1 base, and 9 bases separated the two germline ends. Germline loops: CDR1 LNHNV, CDR2 YYDKDF (reference sequence).

The V call is TRBV5-1, the J call TRBJ2-7; D perhaps matches TRBD2 (7 bases). Trimming removed 0 bases from V and 0 bases from J, with 10 bases in between. Per the germline V gene, CDR1 is SGHRS and CDR2 is YFSETQ. The CDR3 extends over 15 amino acids. The CDR3 DNA reads as TGCGCCAGCAGCTTGGTCGGGGGGCGCTCCTACGAGCAGTACTTC. It specifies CASSLVGGRSYEQYF.

This clonotype was found many times. V is TRBV6-5 and J is TRBJ2-1; D remains unclear. V lost 8 bases and J lost 10, with 9 bases in between. Germline CDR1 reads MNHEY; CDR2 reads SVGAGI. The CDR3 extends over 10 amino acids. The CDR3, as DNA: TGTGCCAGCGGACGTCGGGAGCAGTTCTTC. This sequence encodes CASGRREQFF.

This clonotype was seen ten or more times. The chain links TRBV6-2 or TRBV6-3 to TRBJ2-3; no clear D. Germline-derived CDR1 and CDR2 are MNHEY and SVGEGT. Trimming pared 1 base from V and 2 bases from J, leaving 7 bases between. CDR3 length equals 14 residues. The CDR3 region is CASSYFQATDTQYF. For the CDR3, the DNA is TGTGCCAGCAGTTACTTCCAGGCCACAGATACGCAGTATTTT.

This chain uses TRBV6-1 with TRBJ1-5; 7 bases are shared with TRBD1. The CDR3 covers 15 residues. The germline V gene encodes CDR1 MNHNS and CDR2 SASEGT. J gave up 3 bases and V 6 bases, and 8 bases lay outside the gene matches. CDR3 sequence reads: CASSRTTGDNQPQHF. The CDR3 nucleotides are TGTGCCAGCAGCCGCACTACAGGGGACAATCAGCCCCAGCATTTT.

This clonotype was picked up many times. This chain uses TRBV12-3 or TRBV12-4 with TRBJ1-1; possible D gene TRBD1, 5 bases. The CDR3 totals 14 residues. V was pared by 3 bases and J by 8 bases, with 16 bases between. For the CDR3, the DNA is TGTGCCAGCAGTTTGTTGTTAGGGGCGGCCGAAGCTTTCTTT. This codes for CASSLLLGAAEAFF.

This clonotype was counted at least ten times. This chain links TRBV7-8 with TRBJ2-7; TRBD2 agrees at 9 bases. The CDR3 length is 16 residues. Per germline, CDR1 SGHVS and CDR2 FQNEAQ. Losses at the gene ends were 1 base for V and 2 bases for J; bases not matched to a gene: 6. CDR3 amino acids: CASSLVATSGTYEQYF. The CDR3 DNA follows: TGTGCCAGCAGCTTAGTCGCGACTAGCGGTACCTACGAGCAGTACTTC. Full variable domain (remainder filled in from reference TRBV7-8 and TRBJ2-7): GAGVSQSPRYKVAKRGQDVALRCDPISGHVSLFWYQQALGQGPEFLTYFQNEAQLDKSGLPSDRFFAERPEGSVSTLKIQRTQQEDSAVYLCASSLVATSGTYEQYFGPGTRLTVT.

This chain uses TRBV12-3 or TRBV12-4 with TRBJ1-4; D perhaps matches TRBD1 (5 bases). V was shortened by 6 bases and J by 0 bases, with 11 bases between the two germline ends. This CDR3 has 15 residues. DNA for the CDR3: TGTGCCAGCAGCCAGGGACCGGCAACTAATGAAAAACTGTTTTTT. This encodes CASSQGPATNEKLFF.

The chain recombines TRBV6-2 or TRBV6-3 with TRBJ2-5; D is unresolved. The CDR3 consists of 14 residues. V was pared by 0 bases and J by 2 bases, with 7 bases between. Germline V lookup: CDR1 MNHEY, CDR2 SVGEGT. The CDR3 nucleotides read TGTGCCAGCAGTTACTCGAACAGTCAAGAGACCCAGTACTTC. The encoded protein is CASSYSNSQETQYF.

The chain carries TRBV20-1 and TRBJ2-5, with 7 nucleotides matching TRBD1. CDR3 length equals 15 residues. V lost 0 bases, J lost 4 bases, and 8 bases stayed unmatched. Germline V lookup: CDR1 DFQATT, CDR2 SNEGSKA (reference sequence). CDR3 nucleotides: TGCAGTGCTAGAGATCGAACACAGGGGAGAGAGACCCAGTACTTC. Translation gives CSARDRTQGRETQYF.

This clonotype showed up just a few times. V gene TRBV5-1 combines with J gene TRBJ2-7; D assignment may be TRBD1 or TRBD2 (5 bases each). Germline V gives CDR1 SGHRS, CDR2 YFSETQ. Trimming removed 3 bases from V and 0 bases from J, with 19 bases in between. The CDR3 is made up of 17 amino acids. In DNA, the CDR3 is TGCGCCAGCAGCTCCACTAGGGACCGCCAGAGCTCCTACGAGCAGTACTTC. Protein product: CASSSTRDRQSSYEQYF.

The sample holds many counts of this clonotype. J is TRBJ2-3 and V is TRBV12-3 or TRBV12-4; 9 nucleotides agree with TRBD1. Trimming cost V 6 bases and J 2 bases; bases outside gene matches: 9. This CDR3 comprises 16 residues. CDR3 nucleotide sequence: TGTGCCAGCAGCCCCCGGGACAGGGATCCCACAGATACGCAGTATTTT. Translation gives CASSPRDRDPTDTQYF.

This clonotype has only a few counts. The chain carries TRBV12-3 or TRBV12-4 and TRBJ2-5, with TRBD2 as a possible D gene (6 bases). This CDR3 region has 14 residues. V lost 3 bases, J lost 1 base, and 9 bases lay in between. CDR3 nucleotide sequence: TGTGCCAGCAGTTTCCGGGGGATCCAAGAGACCCAGTACTTC. It encodes CASSFRGIQETQYF.

This clonotype occurred many times. The CDR3 sequence: CSAVSGTGYTF. CDR3 DNA: TGCAGTGCTGTTTCAGGGACTGGCTACACCTTC. V is TRBV20-1 and J is TRBJ1-2, with D maybe TRBD1 (5 bases). The germline V and J ends were trimmed by 5 bases and 7 bases, with 11 bases remaining between them. This CDR3 is built from 11 residues. CDR1 DFQATT and CDR2 SNEGSKA come from the germline V gene (reference sequence).

The sample holds a few counts of this clonotype. This chain links TRBV20-1 with TRBJ1-2, with D possibly being TRBD1 (5 bases). V lost 3 bases, J lost 8 bases, and 13 bases lay in between. Germline CDR1 reads DFQATT; CDR2 reads SNEGSKA (reference sequence). The CDR3 extends over 12 amino acids. The DNA of the CDR3 is TGCAGTGCTAGTCTTGGGGCAGGGGGCTACACCTTC. Amino acids: CSASLGAGGYTF.